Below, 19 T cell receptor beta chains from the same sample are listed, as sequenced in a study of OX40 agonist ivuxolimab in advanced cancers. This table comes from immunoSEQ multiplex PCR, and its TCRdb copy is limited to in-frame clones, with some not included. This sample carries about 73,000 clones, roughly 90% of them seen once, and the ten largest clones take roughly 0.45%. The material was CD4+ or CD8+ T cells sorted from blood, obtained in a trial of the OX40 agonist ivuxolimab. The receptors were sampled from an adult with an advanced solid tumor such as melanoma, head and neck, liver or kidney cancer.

The CDR3 loop is CASTDRDFNQPQHF. As DNA, the CDR3 is TGTGCCAGCACTGACAGAGATTTCAATCAGCCCCAGCATTTT. The J gene is TRBJ1-5, the V gene TRBV2; the D gene is possibly TRBD1 (5 bases). CDR3 length: 14 residues. Between the trimmed V and J ends, which lost 7 bases and 3 bases, there was a span of 13 bases. Germline V lookup: CDR1 SNHLY, CDR2 FYNNEI.

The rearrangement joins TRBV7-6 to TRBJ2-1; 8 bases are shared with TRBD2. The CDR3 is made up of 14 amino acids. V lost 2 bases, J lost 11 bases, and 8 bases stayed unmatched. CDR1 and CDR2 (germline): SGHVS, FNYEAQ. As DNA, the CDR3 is TGTGCCAGCAGCTTAAGGTCAGCGGGAGAAAAGCAGTTCTTC. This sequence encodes CASSLRSAGEKQFF.

The CDR3 DNA reads as TGTGCCAGCAGCCCACGACAGGGTTGGGGTGGCACCATATATTTT. This codes for CASSPRQGWGGTIYF. The V and J genes are TRBV6-5 and TRBJ1-3, with TRBD1 matching 7 bases. The CDR3 length is 15 residues. Trimming cost V 6 bases and J 9 bases; bases outside gene matches: 14. Germline CDR1 reads MNHEY; CDR2 reads SVGAGI.

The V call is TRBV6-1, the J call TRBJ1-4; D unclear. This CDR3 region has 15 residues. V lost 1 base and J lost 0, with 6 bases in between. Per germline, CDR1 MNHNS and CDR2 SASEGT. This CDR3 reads CASSEGATTNEKLFF. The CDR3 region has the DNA TGTGCCAGCAGTGAAGGGGCTACAACTAATGAAAAACTGTTTTTT.

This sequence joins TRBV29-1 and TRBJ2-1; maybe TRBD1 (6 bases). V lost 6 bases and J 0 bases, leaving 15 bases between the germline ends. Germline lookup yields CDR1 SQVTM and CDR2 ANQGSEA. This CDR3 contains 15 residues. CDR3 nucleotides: TGCAGCGTCGGTTATACAGGGCCCTCCTACAATGAGCAGTTCTTC. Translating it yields CSVGYTGPSYNEQFF.

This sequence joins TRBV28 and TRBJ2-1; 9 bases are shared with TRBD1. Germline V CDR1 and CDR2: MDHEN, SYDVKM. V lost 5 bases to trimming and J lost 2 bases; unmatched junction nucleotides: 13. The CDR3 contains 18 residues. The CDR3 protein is CASSVWGLGQGTYNEQFF. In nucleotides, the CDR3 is TGTGCCAGCAGTGTCTGGGGGCTGGGACAGGGTACCTACAATGAGCAGTTCTTC.

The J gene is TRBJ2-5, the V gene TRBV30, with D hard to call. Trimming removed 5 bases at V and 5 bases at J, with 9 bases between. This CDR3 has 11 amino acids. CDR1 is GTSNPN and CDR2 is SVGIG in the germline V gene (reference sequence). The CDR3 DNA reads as TGTGCCTGGGGGGTAGGGGAGACCCAGTACTTC. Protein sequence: CAWGVGETQYF.

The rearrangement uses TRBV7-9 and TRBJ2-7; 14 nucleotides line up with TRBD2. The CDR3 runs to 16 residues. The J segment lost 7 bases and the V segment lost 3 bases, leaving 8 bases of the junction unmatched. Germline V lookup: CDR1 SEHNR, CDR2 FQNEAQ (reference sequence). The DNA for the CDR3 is TGTGCCAGCAGCTTCGGGACTAGCGGGAGAGTTCGGGAGCAGTACTTC. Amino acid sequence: CASSFGTSGRVREQYF.

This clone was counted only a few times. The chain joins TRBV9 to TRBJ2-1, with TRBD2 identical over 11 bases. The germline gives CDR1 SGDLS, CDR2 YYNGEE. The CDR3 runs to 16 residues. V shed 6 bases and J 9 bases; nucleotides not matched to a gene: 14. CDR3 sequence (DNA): TGTGCCAGCACCGTGGGGTCCACTAGCGGGAGAGGTGAGCAGTTCTTC. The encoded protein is CASTVGSTSGRGEQFF.

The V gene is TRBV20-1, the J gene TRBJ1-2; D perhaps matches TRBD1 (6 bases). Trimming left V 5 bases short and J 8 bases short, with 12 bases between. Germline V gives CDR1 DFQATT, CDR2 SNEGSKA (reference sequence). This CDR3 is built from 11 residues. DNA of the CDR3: TGCAGTGCTGAAGGACAGACGGGCTACACCTTC. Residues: CSAEGQTGYTF.

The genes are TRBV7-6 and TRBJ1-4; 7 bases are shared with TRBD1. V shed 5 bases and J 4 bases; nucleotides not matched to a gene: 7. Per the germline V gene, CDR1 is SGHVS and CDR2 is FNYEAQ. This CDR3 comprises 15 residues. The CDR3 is CASSTRQGRNEKLFF. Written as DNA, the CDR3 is TGTGCCAGCAGCACCCGACAGGGTCGTAATGAAAAACTGTTTTTT.

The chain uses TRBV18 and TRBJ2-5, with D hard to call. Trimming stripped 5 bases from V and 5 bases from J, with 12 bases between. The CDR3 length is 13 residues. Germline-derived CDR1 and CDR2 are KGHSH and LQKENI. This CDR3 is CASSYTARETQYF. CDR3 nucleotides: TGTGCCAGCTCATATACGGCCCGGGAGACCCAGTACTTC.

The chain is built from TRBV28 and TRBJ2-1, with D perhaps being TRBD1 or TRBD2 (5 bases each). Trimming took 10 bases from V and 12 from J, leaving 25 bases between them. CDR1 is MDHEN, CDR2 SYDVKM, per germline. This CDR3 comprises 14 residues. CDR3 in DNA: TGTGCCATAACTTTTACACACCGGGACGTTGGGCAGTTCTTC. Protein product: CAITFTHRDVGQFF.

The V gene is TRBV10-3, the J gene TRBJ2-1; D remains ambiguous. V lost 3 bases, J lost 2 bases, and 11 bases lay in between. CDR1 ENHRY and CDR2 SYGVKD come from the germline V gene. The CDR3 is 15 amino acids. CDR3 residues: CAISDSADTYNEQFF. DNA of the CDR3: TGTGCCATCAGTGACTCTGCAGACACCTACAATGAGCAGTTCTTC.

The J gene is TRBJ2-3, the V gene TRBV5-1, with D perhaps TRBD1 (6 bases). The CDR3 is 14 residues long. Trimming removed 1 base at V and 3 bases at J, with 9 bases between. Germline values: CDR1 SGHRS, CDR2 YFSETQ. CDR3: CASSLSDRTDTQYF. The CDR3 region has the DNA TGCGCCAGCAGCTTGAGCGACAGGACAGATACGCAGTATTTT. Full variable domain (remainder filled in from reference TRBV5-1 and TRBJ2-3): KAGVTQTPRYLIKTRGQQVTLSCSPISGHRSVSWYQQTPGQGLQFLFEYFSETQRNKGNFPGRFSGRQFSNSRSEMNVSTLELGDSALYLCASSLSDRTDTQYFGPGTRLTVL.

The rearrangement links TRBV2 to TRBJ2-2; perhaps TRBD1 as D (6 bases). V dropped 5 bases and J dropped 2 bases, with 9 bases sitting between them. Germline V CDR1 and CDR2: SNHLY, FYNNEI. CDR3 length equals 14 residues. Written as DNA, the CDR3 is TGTGCCAGCAGTCCGGGGACAAACACCGGGGAGCTGTTTTTT. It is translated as CASSPGTNTGELFF.

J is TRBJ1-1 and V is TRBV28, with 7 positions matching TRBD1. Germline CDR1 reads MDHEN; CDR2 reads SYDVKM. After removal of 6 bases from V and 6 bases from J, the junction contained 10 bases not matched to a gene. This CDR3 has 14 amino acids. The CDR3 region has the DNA TGTGCCAGCAGACTACAGGGGCCGGGCGCTGAAGCTTTCTTT. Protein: CASRLQGPGAEAFF.

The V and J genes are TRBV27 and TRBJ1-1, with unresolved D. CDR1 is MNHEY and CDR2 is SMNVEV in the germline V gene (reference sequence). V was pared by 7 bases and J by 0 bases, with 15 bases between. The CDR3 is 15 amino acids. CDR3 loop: CASTAFGNLNTEAFF. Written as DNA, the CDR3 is TGTGCCAGCACCGCGTTCGGGAATCTGAACACTGAAGCTTTCTTT.

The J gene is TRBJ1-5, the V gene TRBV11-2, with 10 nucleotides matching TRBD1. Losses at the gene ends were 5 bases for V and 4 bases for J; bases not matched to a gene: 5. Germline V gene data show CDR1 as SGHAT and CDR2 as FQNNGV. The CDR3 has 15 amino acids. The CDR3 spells CASSPRTGGNQPQHF. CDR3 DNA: TGTGCCAGCAGCCCTCGGACAGGGGGGAATCAGCCCCAGCATTTT.